What follows describes a single T cell receptor beta chain. In the source study's methods: Quantification of nucleated cells was approximated via reference gene primer amplification. Measured with immunoSEQ multiplex PCR; TCRdb has only the in-frame clones, and not every one. V and J calls and clone size are as listed in that table; D and trimming were resolved from the DNA. Counted here are around 63,000 clones, more than 75% occurring once; the ten biggest clones make up under 7.5%. The data were taken from a study of blood T cell repertoires in COVID-19. Study-level information: The United States, Italy and Spain provided the acute and convalescent COVID-19 samples. From T cells, B-cell-depleted T cells, or PBMCs came the material, which was cDNA or gDNA.

The receptor's source is a man in his fifties or sixties with acute or convalescent COVID-19. Material: peripheral blood.

The CDR3 region has the DNA TGTGCCAGCAGGACAGGGCGGGAGACCCAGTACTTC. This sequence encodes CASRTGRETQYF. The V gene is TRBV6-5, the J gene TRBJ2-5; 7 nucleotides line up with TRBD1. CDR1 and CDR2 (germline): MNHEY, SVGAGI. The CDR3 runs to 12 residues. The trim removed 6 bases at V and 5 bases at J, leaving 3 bases unmatched.